This T cell receptor (beta chain) was recovered during a study of CD8 T cells in ankylosing spondylitis. V shed 5 bases and J shed 2 bases, with 19 bases lying between them. The CDR3 is made up of 16 amino acids. From germline, CDR1 is SGHAT and CDR2 FQNNGV. This clonotype was detected once. Its antigen remains unidentified. Study observations and caveats: Researchers reportedly found disease-linked clones significantly enriched in matched ankylosing spondylitis synovial fluid.

TCRdb reprocessed the 5' RACE reads via MiXCR and lists one record per CDR3 protein. The sample shows approximately 220,000 distinct CDR3 sequences, over 9.5% of them seen only once. The sequencing input was blood, either unsorted or a sorted T cell fraction (not recorded which). The receptor comes from a male donor with ankylosing spondylitis or in good health (not recorded which). The rearrangement uses TRBV11-2 and TRBJ2-7; the D gene is possibly TRBD1 (6 bases). DNA for the CDR3: TGTGCCAGCAGCGCCCCCGGGACACCGCCTCCCTACGAGCAGTACTTC. Translated, it gives CASSAPGTPPPYEQYF.